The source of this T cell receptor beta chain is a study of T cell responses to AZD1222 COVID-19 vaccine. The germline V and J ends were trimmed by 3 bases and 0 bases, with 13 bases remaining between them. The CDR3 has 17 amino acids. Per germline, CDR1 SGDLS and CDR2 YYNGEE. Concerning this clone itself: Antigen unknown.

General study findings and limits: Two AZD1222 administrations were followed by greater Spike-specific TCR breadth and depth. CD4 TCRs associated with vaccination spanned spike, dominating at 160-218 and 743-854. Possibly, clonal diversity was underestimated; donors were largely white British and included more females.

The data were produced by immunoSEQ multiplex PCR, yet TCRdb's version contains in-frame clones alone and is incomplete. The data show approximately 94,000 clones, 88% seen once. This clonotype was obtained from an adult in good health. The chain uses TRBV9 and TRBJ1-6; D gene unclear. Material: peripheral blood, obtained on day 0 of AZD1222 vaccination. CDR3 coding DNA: TGTGCCAGCAGCGGCGGGGTCCGGAGCTCCTATAATTCACCCCTCCACTTT. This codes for CASSGGVRSSYNSPLHF.